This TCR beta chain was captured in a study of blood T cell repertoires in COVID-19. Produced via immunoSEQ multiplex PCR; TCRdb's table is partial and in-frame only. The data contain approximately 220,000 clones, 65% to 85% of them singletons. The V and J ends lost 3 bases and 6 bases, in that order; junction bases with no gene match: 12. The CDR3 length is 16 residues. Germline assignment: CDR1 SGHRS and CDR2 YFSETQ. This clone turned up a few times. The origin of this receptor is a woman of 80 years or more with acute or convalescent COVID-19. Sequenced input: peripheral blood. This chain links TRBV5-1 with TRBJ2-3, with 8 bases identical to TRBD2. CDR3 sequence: CASSSSTSVKGDTQYF. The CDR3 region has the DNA TGCGCCAGCAGCTCCTCGACTAGCGTCAAGGGGGATACGCAGTATTTT.